The clone carrying this T cell receptor beta chain was observed once. This sample stems from a study of blood T cell repertoires in COVID-19. Profiling relied on immunoSEQ multiplex PCR, and the TCRdb table lists in-frame clones only, not all of them. Here the sample spans 350,000 to 450,000 clones, about 90% being singletons. The CDR3 is made up of 14 amino acids. The germline V and J ends were trimmed by 4 bases and 4 bases, with 14 bases remaining between them. Germline CDR1 and CDR2: SGHNT and YYREEE (reference sequence). The sequence derives from a woman aged 55-69 years with COVID-19, enrolled during active disease. The material sequenced was peripheral blood. The chain couples TRBV5-4 to TRBJ1-2; D might be TRBD1 (6 bases). In DNA, the CDR3 is TGTGCCAGCAGCCAAGGTGGGGGCCCCTATGGCTACACCTTC. Protein sequence: CASSQGGGPYGYTF.